Shown below are 5 T cell receptor beta chains from a single sample sequenced in a study of cytomegalovirus exposure and HLA in healthy donors. The PCR had 60 Vbeta and 13 Jbeta primers. Measured with immunoSEQ multiplex PCR; TCRdb has only the in-frame clones, and not every one. The profile shows more than 110,000 clones, 73% of them singletons. The sample comprised PBMCs. These receptors were taken from a woman in her forties in good health and CMV-seronegative.

This chain links TRBV4-2 with TRBJ2-3; tentative D call: TRBD2 (7 bases). Germline CDR1 reads LGHNA; CDR2 reads YNFKEQ. V lost 0 bases to trimming and J lost 3 bases, with 13 bases between them. CDR3 size: 16 residues. Here the CDR3 reads CASSQDEGGLTDTQYF. In DNA, the CDR3 is TGTGCCAGCAGCCAAGATGAGGGGGGGTTAACAGATACGCAGTATTTT.

This clone was seen once. The chain recombines TRBV7-6 with TRBJ2-5; maybe TRBD1 (6 bases). The CDR3 sequence is 16 residues long. CDR1 is SGHVS and CDR2 is FNYEAQ in the germline V gene. V shed 5 bases and J shed 4 bases, with 20 bases lying between them. CDR3 residues: CASSPRAGELRETQYF. As DNA, the CDR3 is TGTGCCAGCAGCCCCAGGGCAGGGGAATTAAGAGAGACCCAGTACTTC.

The rearrangement links TRBV4-2 to TRBJ2-2; 8 nucleotides match TRBD2. Germline V gives CDR1 LGHNA, CDR2 YNFKEQ. J lost 7 bases, V lost 0 bases, and 7 bases had no gene match. This CDR3 is 16 amino acids long. The CDR3 nucleotides are TGTGCCAGCAGCCAAGAGTGGGCTAGCGGGTACGGGGAGCTGTTTTTT. Translation gives CASSQEWASGYGELFF.

This clone was counted once. The V gene is TRBV5-1, the J gene TRBJ1-2; D ambiguous. CDR1 is SGHRS and CDR2 is YFSETQ in the germline V gene. This CDR3 contains 14 residues. Trimming removed 0 bases at V and 3 bases at J, with 9 bases between. CDR3 DNA sequence: TGCGCCAGCAGCTTGGGTCCAGTCGACTATGGCTACACCTTC. Translation: CASSLGPVDYGYTF.

The chain has TRBV29-1 and TRBJ1-2; D is perhaps TRBD1 (5 bases). The CDR3 length is 13 residues. Looked up from germline, CDR1 is SQVTM and CDR2 is ANQGSEA. Trimming pared 4 bases from V and 3 bases from J, leaving 12 bases between. Here the CDR3 DNA reads TGCAGCGTTGTCTTACCAGGGTACTATGGCTACACCTTC. Amino acid sequence: CSVVLPGYYGYTF.